This TCR beta chain was retrieved from a study of blood T cells in healthy people across ages. General study findings and limits: Diversity was higher, and naive CD4+ cells more numerous, in long-lived donors than in aged donors.

In its sample, this clonotype was seen a few times. What it binds is not known. Donors were systemically healthy Caucasian individuals from Russia aged roughly 6 to 100 years. Primed by a sample-barcoded 5' primer and a J-beta primer mix, a second PCR proceeded for roughly 7 to 11 cycles. Each sample yielded at least 3 million CDR3-containing paired-end reads. TCRdb re-called the 5' RACE reads with MiXCR, one entry per CDR3 protein. The table has 600,000 to 1,000,000 distinct CDR3 sequences, around 25% seen once. The length of the CDR3 is 11 residues. Germline CDR1 reads MNHEY; CDR2 reads SVGEGT. V lost 1 base and J 9 bases, leaving 4 bases between the germline ends. These records were also assigned to another study, of T cells of mothers and their children. That study reports: A slight, non-significant increase in overlap was found for related mother-child pairs relative to unrelated pairs.

The specimen sequenced was blood. The J gene is TRBJ2-1, the V gene TRBV6-2 or TRBV6-3; no definite D call. The receptor comes from a boy younger than 18 in good health. CDR3 bases: TGTGCCAGCAGTTACTGGAGTGAGCAGTTCTTC. It yields the protein CASSYWSEQFF.